The rows below give T cell receptor beta chains drawn from one sample of a study of PD-1 blockade in classical Hodgkin lymphoma. Measured with immunoSEQ multiplex PCR; TCRdb has only the in-frame clones, and not every one. This sample has more than 25,000 clones, with 75% to 90% found just once. The sequencing used CD4+ T cells from blood, collected before the fourth cycle of nivolumab. All receptors come from a human donor with classical Hodgkin lymphoma. Each CDR3 is given with its conserved first and last residue. The order of the fields is D gene, V gene, J gene, clone size, CDR3 DNA, CDR3 protein. The D gene is left open where the match is weak. For some rows the clone size is stated as once, few or many, or as a class when expanded; others skip it.

>TRBD2|TRBV4-1|TRBJ2-4|.
TGCGCCAGCAGCCCTAACCAACTAGCGGAAGCCAAAAACATTCAGTACTTC
CASSPNQLAEAKNIQYF
>.|TRBV18|TRBJ1-3|once
TGTGCCAGCTCACCAGGCCAGGGACGCTCTGGAAACACCATATATTTT
CASSPGQGRSGNTIYF
>.|TRBV7-9|TRBJ1-3|.
TGTGCCAGCAGCCCGGGCGAGGTCTCTGGAAACACCATATATTTT
CASSPGEVSGNTIYF
>.|TRBV5-1|TRBJ2-7|.
TGCGCCAGCAGCTTGAGCAGGGACGGCGAGCAGTACTTC
CASSLSRDGEQYF
>TRBD2|TRBV9|TRBJ2-7|.
TGTGCCAGCAGCCCAGGGACTAGCGGGAGGGCCGGTTTCTACGAGCAGTACTTC
CASSPGTSGRAGFYEQYF
>TRBD1|TRBV4-2|TRBJ2-7|.
TGTGCCAGCAGCCAAGGATACCGACAGGGGAGGAACGAGCAGTACTTC
CASSQGYRQGRNEQYF
>.|TRBV4-2|TRBJ1-4|.
TGTGCCAGCAGCCAAGATTCAGGGTCCGCTAATGAAAAACTGTTTTTT
CASSQDSGSANEKLFF
>.|TRBV19|TRBJ1-5|.
TGTGCCAGTAGTATATTAGACGGGTTCGGGGGTCAGCCCCAGCATTTT
CASSILDGFGGQPQHF
>TRBD2|TRBV5-1|TRBJ2-1|.
TGCGCCAGCAGCGTGATAGCGGGAGGAAACAATGAGCAGTTCTTC
CASSVIAGGNNEQFF
>.|TRBV9|TRBJ2-5|.
TGTGCCAGCAGCGTAGAGCTAGCGCAAGAGACCCAGTACTTC
CASSVELAQETQYF
>.|TRBV6-4|TRBJ2-1|.
TGTGCCAGCAATGCAACCCAGGACAGCGACAATGAGCAGTTCTTC
CASNATQDSDNEQFF
>.|TRBV6-1|TRBJ2-7|.
TGTGCCAGCAGTCTTAGGGGGTACTCCTACGAGCAGTACTTC
CASSLRGYSYEQYF
>.|TRBV29-1|TRBJ2-5|.
TGCAGCGGGAAAAACAGGGACCAAGAGACCCAGTACTTC
CSGKNRDQETQYF
>TRBD1|TRBV11-1|TRBJ2-1|.
TGTGCCAGCAGCTCCGAAGGGGACAGGCAGTTCTTC
CASSSEGDRQFF
>.|TRBV6-5|TRBJ2-7|.
TGTGCCAGCAGTCGCGGGTACGAGCAGTACTTC
CASSRGYEQYF
>TRBD2|TRBV7-2|TRBJ2-7|medium-sized
TGTGCCAGCAGCCGGGGGACTAATCCTCCGTCCTCGTACGAGCAGTACTTC
CASSRGTNPPSSYEQYF
>TRBD2|TRBV6-6|TRBJ2-1|.
TGTGCCAGCAGTGGGGCGGGGGTCAATGAGCAGTTCTTC
CASSGAGVNEQFF
>.|TRBV29-1|TRBJ2-7|.
TGCAGCGTTCTCGGGAACAAGGTCTACGAGCAGTACTTC
CSVLGNKVYEQYF
>TRBD2|TRBV6-6|TRBJ2-2|.
TGTGCCAGCAGGTGGACTAGCGGGGGGGAGCTGTTTTTT
CASRWTSGGELFF
>.|TRBV7-2|TRBJ1-4|.
TGTGCCAGCAGGCCCCCGGCCAATGAAAAACTGTTTTTT
CASRPPANEKLFF
>.|TRBV7-9|TRBJ1-1|once
TGTGCCAGCAGCGGACGTAGGGTCACTGAAGCTTTCTTT
CASSGRRVTEAFF
>TRBD2|TRBV11-3|TRBJ2-1|.
TGTGCCAGCAGCGCCCGACAGACTCAGCGGGGAGACGGGGATGAGCAGTTCTTC
CASSARQTQRGDGDEQFF
>TRBD1|TRBV7-2|TRBJ1-1|.
TGTGCCAGCAGCGGCCCCAGACAGGGGAACACTGAAGCTTTCTTT
CASSGPRQGNTEAFF
>.|TRBV28|TRBJ1-5|.
TGTGCCAGCAGTTTCCCTGCGTTGCGACAGCGAAATCAGCCCCAGCATTTT
CASSFPALRQRNQPQHF
>.|TRBV16|TRBJ1-5|.
TGTGCCAGCAGCCAATCCGGGGGGTTGGACAATCAGCCCCAGCATTTT
CASSQSGGLDNQPQHF
>.|TRBV4-2|TRBJ1-2|.
TGTGCCAGCAGACACCAGGCCGGTGGCTACACCTTC
CASRHQAGGYTF
>.|TRBV11-2|TRBJ2-7|.
TGTGCCAGCAGCTTAGATCTTGGGGACGAGCAGTACTTC
CASSLDLGDEQYF
>.|TRBV5-1|TRBJ1-1|once
TGCGCCAGCAGGAATACGGACGGTAACACTGAAGCTTTCTTT
CASRNTDGNTEAFF
>.|TRBV6-6|TRBJ2-1|.
TGTGCCAGCAGCCCCCTTGGGGCATCTGAGCAGTTCTTC
CASSPLGASEQFF
>.|TRBV7-2|TRBJ1-2|few
TGTGCCAGCAGCTCTATTCTCGGCGGTTTGTCAAGTGGCTACACCTTC
CASSSILGGLSSGYTF
>TRBD2|TRBV7-2|TRBJ2-1|.
TGTGCCAGCAGCTTGCCGGCTAGCGGGAGCTATGAGCAGTTCTTC
CASSLPASGSYEQFF
>.|TRBV18|TRBJ1-2|once
TGTGCCAGCTCACCAGCCGGACATAACTATGGCTACACCTTC
CASSPAGHNYGYTF
>.|TRBV6-5|TRBJ2-6|once
TGTGCCAGCAGTCCCCAGGGGTTAGGGGCCAACGTCCTGACTTTC
CASSPQGLGANVLTF
>.|TRBV4-3|TRBJ1-2|.
TGCGCCAGCAGCCAAGATTCGTCCCAGGGGTGGGGCTACACCTTC
CASSQDSSQGWGYTF
>.|TRBV28|TRBJ1-1|.
TGTGCCAGCAGCGTTTCCGGCACTGAAGCTTTCTTT
CASSVSGTEAFF
>TRBD2|TRBV10-3|TRBJ2-2|few
TGTGCCATCAGTGAGTCTGGGGCTAGCGGGACCGGGGAGCTGTTTTTT
CAISESGASGTGELFF
>.|TRBV6-5|TRBJ1-5|.
TGTGCCAGCAGTTCAGGGGTCTACAATCAGCCCCAGCATTTT
CASSSGVYNQPQHF
>TRBD2|TRBV10-2|TRBJ2-5|.
TGCGCCAGCAGGCTTAGCGGGAGTGAAGAGACCCAGTACTTC
CASRLSGSEETQYF
>TRBD2|TRBV25-1|TRBJ2-2|.
TGTGCCAGCAGTGAATTGGCTAGCGGGGCTAACACCGGGGAGCTGTTTTTT
CASSELASGANTGELFF
>TRBD2|TRBV4-3|TRBJ2-5|.
TGCGCCAGCAGCCAAGCTTGGGGAGGGCGGGCGACCCAGTACTTC
CASSQAWGGRATQYF
>.|TRBV4-3|TRBJ1-6|.
TGCGCCAGCAGCCCTCGCGGAGCCGTAAATTCACCCCTCCACTTT
CASSPRGAVNSPLHF
>TRBD1|TRBV7-2|TRBJ2-2|.
TGTGCCAGCAGCTCCCGGACAGGGGGCAACACCGGGGAGCTGTTTTTT
CASSSRTGGNTGELFF
>.|TRBV6-1|TRBJ2-3|.
TGTGCCAGCAGTGAAGAAAATCTAGGACTCGACACAGATACGCAGTATTTT
CASSEENLGLDTDTQYF
>.|TRBV7-7|TRBJ2-7|few
TGTGCCAGCAGCGCCCGGGAGAGATACGAGCAGTACTTC
CASSARERYEQYF
>TRBD1|TRBV28|TRBJ1-1|once
TGTGCCAGCAGTCCCTTTAGGGACAGGGCGGGGATTGAAGCTTTCTTT
CASSPFRDRAGIEAFF
>TRBD1|TRBV28|TRBJ2-1|.
TGTGCCAGCAGCCCTAGTCCCGGGACAGGGGTGGGAGTGTTCTTC
CASSPSPGTGVGVFF
>TRBD2|TRBV13|TRBJ2-5|.
TGTGCCAGCAGCCCCCGGACTAGCGGGAAGGCAGAGACCCAGTACTTC
CASSPRTSGKAETQYF
>.|TRBV12-5|TRBJ1-2|once
TGTGCTAGTGGTTTCCAGGACCCCTATGGCTACACCTTC
CASGFQDPYGYTF
>.|TRBV25-1|TRBJ2-2|.
TGTGCCAGCACGGATTCAGGATACACCGGGGAGCTGTTTTTT
CASTDSGYTGELFF
>TRBD1|TRBV5-1|TRBJ2-5|.
TGCGCCAGCAGCTCGGGACAGGGGACGACAGAGACCCAGTACTTC
CASSSGQGTTETQYF
>.|TRBV7-2|TRBJ2-1|.
TGTGCCAGCAGCTTAGGGGCTACCGTCAATGAGCAGTTCTTC
CASSLGATVNEQFF
>.|TRBV29-1|TRBJ2-3|.
TGCAGCTTAACGGGGTCGAGAGGGGGCACAGATACGCAGTATTTT
CSLTGSRGGTDTQYF
>TRBD1|TRBV5-1|TRBJ2-7|.
TGCGCCAGCAGCCTACGGACAGGGTTTGAAAACAACGAGCAGTACTTC
CASSLRTGFENNEQYF
>.|TRBV30|TRBJ2-5|.
TGTGCCTGGAGTCGCTTGGGTGGGACCCAGTACTTC
CAWSRLGGTQYF
>.|TRBV29-1|TRBJ1-2|.
TGCAGCGTTGGAGCAGGGGTGGGCTATGGCTACACCTTC
CSVGAGVGYGYTF
>.|TRBV7-8|TRBJ2-2|.
TGTGCCAGCAGCTTAGCTTATAACACCGGGGAGCTGTTTTTT
CASSLAYNTGELFF
>.|TRBV18|TRBJ2-7|.
TGTGCCAGCTCACCGGAGGTCCCACGTGTCCGCGAGCAGTACTTC
CASSPEVPRVREQYF
>.|TRBV5-6|TRBJ1-1|.
TGTGCCAGCAGGGCAGTCATGAACACTGAAGCTTTCTTT
CASRAVMNTEAFF
>TRBD1|TRBV9|TRBJ2-1|.
TGTGCCAGCAGCGTAAGGACAGGGCGGAGCGGCAATGAGCAGTTCTTC
CASSVRTGRSGNEQFF